These T cell receptor beta chains were read from a single sample in a study of shared clonotypes between healthy human individuals. Clones were sequenced by immunoSEQ multiplex PCR, and TCRdb holds only the in-frame ones, with some missing. The data show roughly 2 million clones, roughly 94% seen once. The specimen sequenced was naive CD4+ T cells sorted from blood. These receptor sequences come from a man aged 18-30 years in good health. The CDR3 runs from the conserved cysteine through the conserved F or W. Fields, in order: V gene, clone size, D gene, J gene, CDR3 protein, CDR3 DNA. A D gene is named only where the DNA matches it firmly. A clone size is listed for some rows: how often the clone was seen (once, few, many), or a class if it is expanded.

v_gene: TRBV5-4
abundance: once
d_gene: NA
j_gene: TRBJ1-3
CDR3aa: CASSLEPGRSSGNTIYF
CDR3nt: TGTGCCAGCAGCTTGGAACCGGGACGGAGCTCTGGAAACACCATATATTTT

v_gene: TRBV9
abundance: NA
d_gene: NA
j_gene: TRBJ1-3
CDR3aa: CASSETGVSGNTIYF
CDR3nt: TGTGCCAGCAGTGAGACAGGTGTCTCTGGAAACACCATATATTTT

v_gene: TRBV10-2
abundance: NA
d_gene: TRBD1
j_gene: TRBJ1-5
CDR3aa: CASRSGTGGHQPQHF
CDR3nt: TGCGCCAGCAGATCCGGGACAGGGGGGCATCAGCCCCAGCATTTT

v_gene: TRBV5-4
abundance: NA
d_gene: TRBD2
j_gene: TRBJ2-5
CDR3aa: CASSYRTSGGGETQYF
CDR3nt: TGTGCCAGCAGTTACCGGACTAGCGGAGGAGGAGAGACCCAGTACTTC

v_gene: TRBV7-2
abundance: NA
d_gene: NA
j_gene: TRBJ1-6
CDR3aa: CASSLARAGRSYNSPLHF
CDR3nt: TGTGCCAGCAGCTTAGCGCGGGCAGGACGCTCCTATAATTCACCCCTCCACTTT

v_gene: TRBV5-1
abundance: NA
d_gene: TRBD1
j_gene: TRBJ2-7
CDR3aa: CASSLDGQGFDNEQYF
CDR3nt: TGCGCCAGCAGCTTGGACGGACAGGGTTTCGACAACGAGCAGTACTTC

v_gene: TRBV28
abundance: NA
d_gene: NA
j_gene: TRBJ1-2
CDR3aa: CASSTLGGYTF
CDR3nt: TGTGCCAGCTCGACGTTAGGAGGCTACACCTTC

v_gene: TRBV9
abundance: once
d_gene: TRBD1
j_gene: TRBJ2-2
CDR3aa: CASSRQGNTGELFF
CDR3nt: TGTGCCAGCAGTCGACAGGGGAACACCGGGGAGCTGTTTTTT

v_gene: TRBV27
abundance: NA
d_gene: TRBD1
j_gene: TRBJ1-6
CDR3aa: CASSSGDRAYNSPLHF
CDR3nt: TGTGCCAGCAGTTCCGGGGACAGGGCCTATAATTCACCCCTCCACTTT

v_gene: TRBV29-1
abundance: once
d_gene: NA
j_gene: TRBJ2-4
CDR3aa: CSVEGGLRNIQYF
CDR3nt: TGCAGCGTTGAAGGCGGCTTAAGGAACATTCAGTACTTC

v_gene: TRBV27
abundance: NA
d_gene: TRBD1
j_gene: TRBJ2-7
CDR3aa: CASSPFTGTGLYEQYF
CDR3nt: TGTGCCAGCAGTCCCTTTACAGGGACAGGGCTATACGAGCAGTACTTC

v_gene: TRBV18
abundance: NA
d_gene: TRBD2
j_gene: TRBJ2-7
CDR3aa: CASSPGLADTYEQYF
CDR3nt: TGTGCCAGCTCACCGGGACTAGCGGATACCTACGAGCAGTACTTC

v_gene: TRBV18
abundance: NA
d_gene: TRBD2
j_gene: TRBJ2-3
CDR3aa: CASSPIAGGHSDTQYF
CDR3nt: TGTGCCAGCTCACCCATAGCGGGGGGGCATTCAGATACGCAGTATTTT

v_gene: TRBV6-1
abundance: NA
d_gene: TRBD1
j_gene: TRBJ1-2
CDR3aa: CASSPGTGDYGYTF
CDR3nt: TGTGCCAGCAGCCCGGGGACAGGGGACTATGGCTACACCTTC

v_gene: TRBV19
abundance: NA
d_gene: NA
j_gene: TRBJ1-2
CDR3aa: CASSMMVNYGYTF
CDR3nt: TGTGCCAGTAGTATGATGGTGAACTATGGCTACACCTTC

v_gene: TRBV19
abundance: NA
d_gene: NA
j_gene: TRBJ1-5
CDR3aa: CASKSRDLQPQHF
CDR3nt: TGTGCCAGTAAGTCAAGGGATCTTCAGCCCCAGCATTTT